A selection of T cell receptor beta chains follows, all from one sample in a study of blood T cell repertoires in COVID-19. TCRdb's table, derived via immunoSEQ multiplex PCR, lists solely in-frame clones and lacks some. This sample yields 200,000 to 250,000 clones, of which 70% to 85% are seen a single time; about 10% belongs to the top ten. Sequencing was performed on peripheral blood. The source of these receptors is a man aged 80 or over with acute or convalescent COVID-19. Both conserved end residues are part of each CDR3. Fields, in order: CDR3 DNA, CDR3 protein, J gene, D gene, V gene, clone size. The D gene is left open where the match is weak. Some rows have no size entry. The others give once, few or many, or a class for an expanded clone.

TGCGCCAGCAGCAAAGGGACAGGGGCCCCAGTCACAGATACGCAGTATTTT CASSKGTGAPVTDTQYF TRBJ2-3 TRBD1 TRBV5-1 .
TGTGCCAGTAGTGGGGGACAGGGGGCGGCTAAGACCGGGGAGCTGTTTTTT CASSGGQGAAKTGELFF TRBJ2-2 TRBD1 TRBV19 .
TGTGCCAGCAGTGAAGGCCAGGGAAGGGAGACCCAGTACTTC CASSEGQGRETQYF TRBJ2-5 . TRBV6-1 .
TGCGCCAGCAGGCAACAGGATTGGGGTTCACCCCTCCACTTT CASRQQDWGSPLHF TRBJ1-6 . TRBV5-1 .
TGTGCCAGCAGTTTAGTAGGACAGGGGTATAATTCACCCCTCCACTTT CASSLVGQGYNSPLHF TRBJ1-6 TRBD1 TRBV27 once
TGTGCGACGTCCGGGGACAGGGCGTTCGGCTACACCTTC CATSGDRAFGYTF TRBJ1-2 TRBD1 TRBV19 .
TGTGCCAGCAGTTATTCGGACAGTCAAAACATTCAGTACTTC CASSYSDSQNIQYF TRBJ2-4 . TRBV6-6 .
TGTGCCAGCACCCGAAGAAACAGGGCATCGAACACCGGGGAGCTGTTTTTT CASTRRNRASNTGELFF TRBJ2-2 . TRBV2 .
TGTGCCACCAGGGGATTAGGGGTTGAAGCTTTCTTT CATRGLGVEAFF TRBJ1-1 . TRBV24-1 .
TGTGCCATCAGGGACCCGACAGGGGAAAGCTATGGCTACACCTTC CAIRDPTGESYGYTF TRBJ1-2 TRBD1 TRBV10-3 once
TGTGCCAGCAGGGAGGGGGCGTCCTACGAGCAGTACTTC CASREGASYEQYF TRBJ2-7 . TRBV6-5 .
TGTGCCAGCAGATCCTACTTACAGGGGGGCACTGAAGCTTTCTTT CASRSYLQGGTEAFF TRBJ1-1 TRBD1 TRBV28 .
TGTGCCAGCAGCGCCCGGGGCCGGGGGGCAACCCAAGAGACCCAGTACTTC CASSARGRGATQETQYF TRBJ2-5 . TRBV3-1/TRBV3-2 .
TGTGCCAGCAGCTTAGGGGCTACTAGAACGACCGGAAATGAGCAGTTCTTC CASSLGATRTTGNEQFF TRBJ2-1 . TRBV7-6 few
TGTGCCAGTAGACCACCTTCGTCCGGTGCCCAGCATTTT CASRPPSSGAQHF TRBJ1-5 . TRBV19 .
TGTGCCAGCAGCTCGATTAACAGGGGCTACGAGCAGTACTTC CASSSINRGYEQYF TRBJ2-7 TRBD1 TRBV5-4 .
TGCGCCAGCACTCCAGGGGGTACCGGGGAGCTGTTTTTT CASTPGGTGELFF TRBJ2-2 TRBD1 TRBV10-2 .
TGTGCCAGCAGGAGCTCTGGGGCCAACGTCCTGACTTTC CASRSSGANVLTF TRBJ2-6 . TRBV7-2 .
TGTGCCAGCCAAGGACAAATGAACACCGGGGAGCTGTTTTTT CASQGQMNTGELFF TRBJ2-2 . TRBV6-5 .
TGTGCCAGCACTCCAGGGGCCACAGATACGCAGTATTTT CASTPGATDTQYF TRBJ2-3 . TRBV9 .
TGCGCCAGCAGTGAAGGGACATGGCGGGTAGATACGCAGTATTTT CASSEGTWRVDTQYF TRBJ2-3 . TRBV10-1 .
TGCGCCAGCAGTCGACAGACGAACACTGAAGCTTTCTTT CASSRQTNTEAFF TRBJ1-1 . TRBV10-1 once
TGTGCCAGCAGTCCTCCCCAACAGGGTCGGGTTCAGCCCCAGCATTTT CASSPPQQGRVQPQHF TRBJ1-5 . TRBV28 .
TGTGCCAGCAGCTCCGGACTAGCCGGCACAGATACGCAGTATTTT CASSSGLAGTDTQYF TRBJ2-3 TRBD2 TRBV11-3 many
TGTGCCAGCAGCTTGGCAGGAAAAGACTACGAGCAGTACTTC CASSLAGKDYEQYF TRBJ2-7 . TRBV11-1 .
TGTGCCAGTAAAAAGACAGGGAACTACAATGAGCAGTTCTTC CASKKTGNYNEQFF TRBJ2-1 TRBD1 TRBV19 .
TGTGCCAGCAGTGAACCCTGGGGGGAGCGGGGGTCCTCTGGGGCCAACGTCCTGACTTTC CASSEPWGERGSSGANVLTF TRBJ2-6 TRBD2 TRBV6-1 .
TGCGCCAGTCAGGGGAACACCGGGGAGCTGTTTTTT CASQGNTGELFF TRBJ2-2 . TRBV5-1 .
TGTGCCAGCTCACCAAGGAGCTACGAGCAGTACTTC CASSPRSYEQYF TRBJ2-7 . TRBV18 .
TGTGCCAGCAGTGAAATGAGGAGCGGTCCGTACGAGCAGTACTTC CASSEMRSGPYEQYF TRBJ2-7 . TRBV2 few
TGTGCCAGCAGGGCGACTAGCGGGGGTTCCTACGAGCAGTACTTC CASRATSGGSYEQYF TRBJ2-7 TRBD2 TRBV28 .
TGTGCCAGCAGCCCAGCGGGGTCCTATCAGCCCCAGCATTTT CASSPAGSYQPQHF TRBJ1-5 . TRBV7-9 .
TGTGCCAGCAGTTATACTACCGGGACAGGGTACGGCTACACCTTC CASSYTTGTGYGYTF TRBJ1-2 TRBD1 TRBV28 .
TGTGCCACCAGTGATTTGAGGGGGGAGCAGTACTTC CATSDLRGEQYF TRBJ2-7 . TRBV24-1 once
TGTGCCAGAAGACATGTTCAGGGCCGAAGGAGCAATCAGCCCCAGCATTTT CARRHVQGRRSNQPQHF TRBJ1-5 . TRBV5-3 .
TGTGCCAGCAGTTTTGGGGGGGCGGTGGGCTATGGCTACACCTTC CASSFGGAVGYGYTF TRBJ1-2 . TRBV28 once
TGTGCCAGCAGCCAGATGGGAACAGGCTCTGGAAACACCATATATTTT CASSQMGTGSGNTIYF TRBJ1-3 . TRBV3-1/TRBV3-2 once
TGTGCCAGCAGCCGGGACAGGGGGCAAAATGAGCAGTTCTTC CASSRDRGQNEQFF TRBJ2-1 TRBD1 TRBV14 few